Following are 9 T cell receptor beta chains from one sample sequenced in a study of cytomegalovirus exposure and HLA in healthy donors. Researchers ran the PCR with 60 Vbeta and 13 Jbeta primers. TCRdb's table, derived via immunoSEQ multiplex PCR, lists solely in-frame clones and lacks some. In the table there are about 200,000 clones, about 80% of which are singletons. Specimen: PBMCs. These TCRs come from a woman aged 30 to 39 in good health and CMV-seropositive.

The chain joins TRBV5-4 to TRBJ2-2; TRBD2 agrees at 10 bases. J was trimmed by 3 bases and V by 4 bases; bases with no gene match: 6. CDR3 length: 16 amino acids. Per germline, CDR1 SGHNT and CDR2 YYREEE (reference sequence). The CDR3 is CASSARTSGYTGELFF. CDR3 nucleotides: TGTGCCAGCAGCGCCCGGACTAGCGGTTACACCGGGGAGCTGTTTTTT. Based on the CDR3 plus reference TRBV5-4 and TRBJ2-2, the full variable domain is ETGVTQSPTHLIKTRGQQVTLRCSSQSGHNTVSWYQQALGQGPQFIFQYYREEENGRGNFPPRFSGLQFPNYSSELNVNALELDDSALYLCASSARTSGYTGELFFGEGSRLTVL.

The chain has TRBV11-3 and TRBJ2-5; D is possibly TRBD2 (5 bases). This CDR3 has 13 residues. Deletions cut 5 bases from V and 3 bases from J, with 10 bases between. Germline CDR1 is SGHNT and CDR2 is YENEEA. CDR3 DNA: TGTGCCAGCAGCGCAACCGGGGAAGAGACCCAGTACTTC. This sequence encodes CASSATGEETQYF.

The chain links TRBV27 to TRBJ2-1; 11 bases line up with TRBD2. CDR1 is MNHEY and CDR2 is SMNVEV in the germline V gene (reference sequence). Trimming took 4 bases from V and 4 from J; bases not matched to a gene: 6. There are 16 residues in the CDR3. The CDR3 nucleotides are TGTGCCAGCAGTTCCAGCCTAGCGGGGGGTTACAATGAGCAGTTCTTC. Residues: CASSSSLAGGYNEQFF.

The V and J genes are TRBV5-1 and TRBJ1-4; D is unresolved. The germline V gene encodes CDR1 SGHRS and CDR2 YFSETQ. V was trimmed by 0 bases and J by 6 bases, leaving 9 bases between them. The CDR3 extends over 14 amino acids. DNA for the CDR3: TGCGCCAGCAGCTTGGGAGCCGCGGATGAAAAACTGTTTTTT. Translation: CASSLGAADEKLFF.

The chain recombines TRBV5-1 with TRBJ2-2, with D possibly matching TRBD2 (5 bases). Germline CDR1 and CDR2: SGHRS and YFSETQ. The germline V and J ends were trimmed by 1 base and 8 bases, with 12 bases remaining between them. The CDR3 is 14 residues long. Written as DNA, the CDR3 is TGCGCCAGCAGCTTGTTGACTATTGCTGGGGAGCTGTTTTTT. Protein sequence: CASSLLTIAGELFF.

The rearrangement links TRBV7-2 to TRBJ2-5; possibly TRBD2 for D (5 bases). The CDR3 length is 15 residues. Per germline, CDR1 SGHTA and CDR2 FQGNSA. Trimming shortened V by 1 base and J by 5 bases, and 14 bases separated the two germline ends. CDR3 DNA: TGTGCCAGCAGCTTAGTAACCTCGGGGTGGGAGACCCAGTACTTC. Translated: CASSLVTSGWETQYF.

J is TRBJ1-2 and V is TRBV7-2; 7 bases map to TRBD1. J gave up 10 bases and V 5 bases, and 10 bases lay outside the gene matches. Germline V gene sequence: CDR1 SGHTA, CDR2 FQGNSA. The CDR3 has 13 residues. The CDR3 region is CASSISPGQIYTF. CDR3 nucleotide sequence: TGTGCCAGCAGCATATCACCGGGACAGATCTACACCTTC.

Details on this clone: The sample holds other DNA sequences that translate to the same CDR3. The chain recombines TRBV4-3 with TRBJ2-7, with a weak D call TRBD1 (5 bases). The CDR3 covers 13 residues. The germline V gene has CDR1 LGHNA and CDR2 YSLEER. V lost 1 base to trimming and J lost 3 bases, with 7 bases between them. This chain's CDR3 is CASSQGQNYEQYF. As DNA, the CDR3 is TGCGCCAGCAGCCAAGGACAGAACTACGAGCAGTACTTC.

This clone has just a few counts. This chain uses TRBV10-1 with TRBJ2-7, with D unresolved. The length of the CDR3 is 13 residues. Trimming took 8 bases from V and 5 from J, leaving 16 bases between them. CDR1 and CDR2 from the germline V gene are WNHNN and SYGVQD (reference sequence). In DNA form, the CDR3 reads TGCGCCAGCCCCCTCCCGATGGAGAACGAGCAGTACTTC. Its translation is CASPLPMENEQYF.